This paragraph reports one T cell receptor (beta chain). MiXCR was run by TCRdb on the 5' RACE reads, yielding one entry per CDR3 protein. The sample has under 550,000 distinct CDR3 sequences, about a fifth seen once. The trim removed 2 bases at V and 7 bases at J, leaving 8 bases unmatched. The CDR3 extends over 16 amino acids. Germline V CDR1 and CDR2: SGHTA, FQGNSA. The sample originates from a study of T cells after yellow fever vaccination. Sequencing was performed on PBMCs, taken less than 25 days after the first yellow fever vaccination. The source of this sequence is a man younger than 30 who received the YFV17D yellow fever vaccine. The chain uses TRBV7-2 and TRBJ1-5; 10 bases align to TRBD1. The CDR3 DNA reads TGTGCCAGCAGCTTAAAGGCGACAGGGGGCCACCAGCCCCAGCATTTT. Its protein is CASSLKATGGHQPQHF.